This passage covers 11 T cell receptor beta chains from one sample sequenced in a study of response to subunit inactivated influenza vaccine. One entry per CDR3 protein results from TCRdb running MiXCR on the RT-PCR reads. The data contain roughly 620,000 distinct CDR3 sequences, about 11% of them singletons. This same sample was also part of a study on T cells expressing NK-cell markers. In that study: The TCR beta cDNA came from 5'RACE template switching with UMIs.

Sequenced material: PBMCs from blood, taken on the day of vaccination. These TCRs come from a middle-aged man who received an inactivated influenza vaccine.

V is TRBV7-3 and J is TRBJ2-5, with 14 bases matching TRBD2. V was pared by 5 bases and J by 4 bases, with 6 bases of the junction left unmatched. The CDR3 has 16 residues. Per the germline V gene, CDR1 is SGHTA and CDR2 is FQGTGA. The CDR3 sequence: CASSPGLAGVPETQYF. DNA for the CDR3: TGTGCCAGCAGCCCGGGACTAGCGGGAGTCCCAGAGACCCAGTACTTC.

This clonotype was recorded a few times. This rearrangement joins TRBV9 to TRBJ1-2; 9 positions match TRBD1. CDR1 SGDLS and CDR2 YYNGEE come from the germline V gene. V shed 3 bases and J 10 bases; nucleotides not matched to a gene: 7. The CDR3 spans 13 residues. CDR3 region: CASSERDRAVYTF. DNA of the CDR3: TGTGCCAGCAGCGAGAGGGACAGGGCTGTCTACACCTTC.

The chain couples TRBV20-1 to TRBJ1-3; 7 nucleotides line up with TRBD1. The CDR3 is 14 amino acids. Germline loops: CDR1 DFQATT, CDR2 SNEGSKA (reference sequence). V trimming: 6 bases; J trimming: 0 bases; junction bases outside the gene matches: 5. DNA for the CDR3: TGCAGTGCCCAAGGGGGCAGCTCTGGAAACACCATATATTTT. Amino acids: CSAQGGSSGNTIYF.

This clonotype was seen more than once but under ten times. The rearrangement joins TRBV25-1 to TRBJ1-6; D might be TRBD1 (5 bases). The CDR3 loop spans 15 amino acids. CDR1 and CDR2 (germline): MGHDK, SYGVNS. V shed 8 bases and J shed 10 bases, with 21 bases lying between them. This CDR3 is CASAPPGLAGSPLHF. The CDR3, as DNA: TGTGCCAGCGCCCCCCCGGGACTCGCAGGGTCACCCCTCCACTTT. Variable domain in full (rest from reference TRBV25-1 and TRBJ1-6): EADIYQTPRYLVIGTGKKITLECSQTMGHDKMYWYQQDPGMELHLIHYSYGVNSTEKGDLSSESTVSRIRTEHFPLTLESARPSHTSQYLCASAPPGLAGSPLHFGNGTRLTVT.

This clonotype was picked up many times. The chain carries TRBV5-6 and TRBJ2-7, with D perhaps TRBD1 (5 bases). The CDR3 extends over 13 amino acids. Germline CDR1 and CDR2: SGHDT and YYEEEE. V was cut by 3 bases and J by 2 bases, with 9 bases left in between. The CDR3 sequence is CASSSTTAYEQYF. The CDR3 DNA sequence: TGTGCCAGCAGCTCAACGACAGCCTACGAGCAGTACTTC.

The table lists this clonotype with a few counts. The chain joins TRBV15 to TRBJ2-7, with D possibly TRBD1 on 6 matching bases. V lost 3 bases, J lost 3 bases, and 12 bases lay in between. CDR3 size: 14 residues. CDR1 and CDR2 from the germline V gene are LNHNV and YYDKDF (reference sequence). CDR3 bases: TGTGCCACCAGCAGGAGGGACATCGACTACGAGCAGTACTTC. Amino acids: CATSRRDIDYEQYF.

This clonotype came up a few times. The chain joins TRBV27 to TRBJ2-1, with TRBD2 matching over 8 bases. Germline V gives CDR1 MNHEY, CDR2 SMNVEV (reference sequence). The CDR3 covers 17 residues. V lost 4 bases and J lost 2; bases outside the gene matches: 10. CDR3: CASSSRGLLAAYNEQFF. CDR3 nucleotides: TGTGCCAGCAGTTCCCGGGGGCTACTAGCGGCCTACAATGAGCAGTTCTTC.

V usage is TRBV19 and J usage is TRBJ2-7; 8 bases line up with TRBD1. Germline values: CDR1 LNHDA, CDR2 SQIVND (reference sequence). This CDR3 has 14 residues. V trimming: 0 bases; J trimming: 3 bases; junction bases outside the gene matches: 1. DNA of the CDR3: TGTGCCAGTAGTATAGACGACAGGGGCTACGAGCAGTACTTC. Its translation is CASSIDDRGYEQYF. Combining the CDR3 with reference TRBV19 and TRBJ2-7 gives the whole variable domain DGGITQSPKYLFRKEGQNVTLSCEQNLNHDAMYWYRQDPGQGLRLIYYSQIVNDFQKGDIAEGYSVSREKKESFPLTVTSAQKNPTAFYLCASSIDDRGYEQYFGPGTRLTVT.

Many counts were recorded for this clonotype. This sequence joins TRBV11-2 and TRBJ2-7; D gene unclear. V shed 0 bases and J shed 0 bases, with 9 bases lying between them. The CDR3 runs 15 residues. In germline, CDR1 is SGHAT, CDR2 FQNNGV. Here the CDR3 DNA reads TGTGCCAGCAGCTTAGATATGGGCCCCTCCTACGAGCAGTACTTC. Protein: CASSLDMGPSYEQYF. Based on the CDR3 plus reference TRBV11-2 and TRBJ2-7, the full variable domain is EAGVAQSPRYKIIEKRQSVAFWCNPISGHATLYWYQQILGQGPKLLIQFQNNGVVDDSQLPKDRFSAERLKGVDSTLKIQPAKLEDSAVYLCASSLDMGPSYEQYFGPGTRLTVT.

This clonotype appeared many times. The J gene is TRBJ2-1, the V gene TRBV5-1, with TRBD2 as a possible D gene (7 bases). The germline gives CDR1 SGHRS, CDR2 YFSETQ. Trimming removed 3 bases from V and 8 bases from J, with 9 bases in between. The CDR3 consists of 12 residues. The CDR3 loop is CASSWGGYEQFF. CDR3 DNA: TGCGCCAGCAGCTGGGGGGGCTATGAGCAGTTCTTC.

The rearrangement joins TRBV12-3 or TRBV12-4 to TRBJ2-3, with TRBD2 matching 9 bases. J lost 1 base, V lost 4 bases, and 3 bases had no gene match. The CDR3 length is 15 residues. The CDR3 DNA sequence: TGTGCCAGCAGTTCCCAGCGGGGGGGCACAGATACGCAGTATTTT. It translates to CASSSQRGGTDTQYF.